This is a list of T cell receptor beta chains from one sample in a study of blood T cell repertoires in COVID-19. Assay used: immunoSEQ multiplex PCR; TCRdb lists only in-frame clones, some missing. In the table there are 270,000 or so clones, 75% to 90% of which are singletons. The specimen was peripheral blood. These receptor sequences come from a woman aged 40 to 50 who had recovered from COVID-19. Each CDR3 is given with its conserved first and last residue. The D gene is left open where the match is weak. Rows may omit the clone size; those that give it use once, few, many or a size class.

v_call: TRBV18; clone_size: .; j_call: TRBJ1-2; d_call: .; cdr3_aa: CASSPGQLDGYTF; cdr3_nt: TGTGCCAGCTCACCCGGACAGTTAGATGGCTACACCTTC
v_call: TRBV19; clone_size: .; j_call: TRBJ1-4; d_call: TRBD1; cdr3_aa: CASTRGHEKLFF; cdr3_nt: TGTGCCAGTACGAGGGGGCACGAAAAACTGTTTTTT
v_call: TRBV27; clone_size: .; j_call: TRBJ1-2; d_call: TRBD1; cdr3_aa: CASSLEAGGFGYTF; cdr3_nt: TGTGCCAGCAGTTTGGAGGCAGGGGGCTTCGGCTACACCTTC
v_call: TRBV5-4; clone_size: .; j_call: TRBJ2-3; d_call: TRBD2; cdr3_aa: CASSQTGTSGRSGTDTQYF; cdr3_nt: TGTGCCAGCAGCCAGACAGGGACTAGCGGGAGGTCGGGCACAGATACGCAGTATTTT
v_call: TRBV4-3; clone_size: .; j_call: TRBJ1-2; d_call: TRBD1; cdr3_aa: CASSQSTGGYGYTF; cdr3_nt: TGCGCCAGCAGCCAGTCGACAGGGGGATATGGCTACACCTTC
v_call: TRBV28; clone_size: .; j_call: TRBJ1-5; d_call: .; cdr3_aa: CASTDWRLNQPQHF; cdr3_nt: TGTGCCAGCACCGACTGGCGTCTCAATCAGCCCCAGCATTTT
v_call: TRBV2; clone_size: .; j_call: TRBJ1-4; d_call: TRBD1; cdr3_aa: CASRTGDTNEKLFF; cdr3_nt: TGTGCCAGCAGAACAGGGGATACTAATGAAAAACTGTTTTTT
v_call: TRBV6-5; clone_size: .; j_call: TRBJ2-5; d_call: TRBD2; cdr3_aa: CASRGLAGSETQYF; cdr3_nt: TGTGCCAGCAGAGGACTAGCGGGGTCGGAGACCCAGTACTTC
v_call: TRBV27; clone_size: .; j_call: TRBJ2-1; d_call: .; cdr3_aa: CASSGWTTRGEQFF; cdr3_nt: TGTGCCAGCAGTGGATGGACTACGAGGGGTGAGCAGTTCTTC
v_call: TRBV30; clone_size: once; j_call: TRBJ2-7; d_call: TRBD2; cdr3_aa: CARSLGGGSYEQYF; cdr3_nt: TGTGCCCGAAGTTTGGGCGGGGGATCCTACGAGCAGTACTTC
v_call: TRBV7-9; clone_size: .; j_call: TRBJ1-2; d_call: TRBD1; cdr3_aa: CASSPRSKDRVSYYGYTF; cdr3_nt: TGTGCCAGCAGCCCGCGGTCGAAGGACAGGGTTTCTTACTATGGCTACACCTTC
v_call: TRBV10-3; clone_size: .; j_call: TRBJ2-7; d_call: .; cdr3_aa: CAISDIYEQYF; cdr3_nt: TGTGCCATCAGTGATATCTACGAGCAGTACTTC
v_call: TRBV30; clone_size: .; j_call: TRBJ1-3; d_call: .; cdr3_aa: CASGAGTGNTIYF; cdr3_nt: TGTGCCTCAGGGGCGGGCACTGGAAACACCATATATTTT
v_call: TRBV6-1; clone_size: .; j_call: TRBJ1-5; d_call: .; cdr3_aa: CASSDRNNQPQHF; cdr3_nt: TGTGCCAGCAGTGACAGGAACAATCAGCCCCAGCATTTT
v_call: TRBV4-2; clone_size: .; j_call: TRBJ1-1; d_call: TRBD1; cdr3_aa: CASSRLSTGGTEAFF; cdr3_nt: TGTGCCAGCAGCCGACTCTCAACAGGGGGCACTGAAGCTTTCTTT
v_call: TRBV2; clone_size: .; j_call: TRBJ1-4; d_call: TRBD1; cdr3_aa: CASSGDRANEKLFF; cdr3_nt: TGTGCCAGCAGTGGCGACAGGGCTAATGAAAAACTGTTTTTT
v_call: TRBV6-6; clone_size: .; j_call: TRBJ1-5; d_call: .; cdr3_aa: CASSYLLAGSNQPQHF; cdr3_nt: TGTGCCAGCAGTTACCTCCTCGCAGGGTCCAATCAGCCCCAGCATTTT
v_call: TRBV28; clone_size: .; j_call: TRBJ1-2; d_call: .; cdr3_aa: CASSADSLGFYGYTF; cdr3_nt: TGTGCCAGCAGTGCCGACAGCCTCGGTTTCTATGGCTACACCTTC
v_call: TRBV28; clone_size: .; j_call: TRBJ1-5; d_call: .; cdr3_aa: CASSLWGGADNQPQHF; cdr3_nt: TGTGCCAGCAGTTTATGGGGGGGGGCGGACAATCAGCCCCAGCATTTT
v_call: TRBV12-3/TRBV12-4; clone_size: .; j_call: TRBJ1-2; d_call: .; cdr3_aa: CASILGSGYGYTF; cdr3_nt: TGTGCCAGCATCCTAGGTAGTGGCTATGGCTACACCTTC
v_call: TRBV18; clone_size: .; j_call: TRBJ2-7; d_call: .; cdr3_aa: CASSMETDEQYF; cdr3_nt: TGTGCCAGCTCAATGGAGACAGACGAGCAGTACTTC
v_call: TRBV15; clone_size: .; j_call: TRBJ1-5; d_call: .; cdr3_aa: CATSSNLGSNQPQHF; cdr3_nt: TGTGCCACCAGCTCAAATTTAGGGAGTAATCAGCCCCAGCATTTT
v_call: TRBV5-5; clone_size: .; j_call: TRBJ2-2; d_call: TRBD2; cdr3_aa: CASSLAKGLASGELFF; cdr3_nt: TGTGCCAGCAGCTTGGCCAAAGGACTAGCGTCCGGGGAGCTGTTTTTT
v_call: TRBV7-3; clone_size: .; j_call: TRBJ2-7; d_call: .; cdr3_aa: CASSLDAGPYEQYF; cdr3_nt: TGTGCCAGCAGCTTAGACGCAGGCCCCTACGAGCAGTACTTC
v_call: TRBV5-1; clone_size: .; j_call: TRBJ1-2; d_call: TRBD1; cdr3_aa: CASSYDRGFEGYTF; cdr3_nt: TGCGCCAGCAGTTACGACAGGGGATTCGAGGGCTACACCTTC
v_call: TRBV6-1; clone_size: .; j_call: TRBJ1-3; d_call: .; cdr3_aa: CASTYYPSGNTIYF; cdr3_nt: TGTGCCAGTACCTACTATCCCTCTGGAAACACCATATATTTT
v_call: TRBV12-3/TRBV12-4; clone_size: once; j_call: TRBJ2-5; d_call: TRBD1; cdr3_aa: CASSPGQGATQYF; cdr3_nt: TGTGCCAGCAGTCCAGGACAGGGGGCGACCCAGTACTTC
v_call: TRBV28; clone_size: .; j_call: TRBJ1-2; d_call: .; cdr3_aa: CASSPAAVNYGYTF; cdr3_nt: TGTGCCAGCAGTCCGGCGGCGGTAAACTATGGCTACACCTTC
v_call: TRBV7-2; clone_size: .; j_call: TRBJ2-3; d_call: TRBD1; cdr3_aa: CASSLGQGSQYF; cdr3_nt: TGTGCCAGCAGCTTAGGACAGGGTTCGCAGTATTTT
v_call: TRBV29-1; clone_size: once; j_call: TRBJ1-1; d_call: TRBD1; cdr3_aa: CSVDKGQGAYTEAFF; cdr3_nt: TGCAGCGTTGACAAAGGGCAGGGGGCATACACTGAAGCTTTCTTT
v_call: TRBV9; clone_size: .; j_call: TRBJ1-3; d_call: .; cdr3_aa: CASSKGGTGNTIYF; cdr3_nt: TGTGCCAGCAGCAAAGGGGGTACTGGAAACACCATATATTTT
v_call: TRBV7-6; clone_size: .; j_call: TRBJ2-3; d_call: TRBD2; cdr3_aa: CASSLGFSGNTDTQYF; cdr3_nt: TGTGCCAGCAGCTTAGGCTTTAGCGGGAACACAGATACGCAGTATTTT
v_call: TRBV5-4; clone_size: .; j_call: TRBJ1-2; d_call: .; cdr3_aa: CASSWGGEQGYTF; cdr3_nt: TGTGCCAGCAGCTGGGGGGGGGAGCAGGGCTACACCTTC
v_call: TRBV7-9; clone_size: .; j_call: TRBJ2-7; d_call: TRBD1; cdr3_aa: CASSSPQGAPNF; cdr3_nt: TGTGCCAGCAGCTCCCCACAGGGGGCGCCTAACTTC
v_call: TRBV6-6; clone_size: .; j_call: TRBJ1-1; d_call: .; cdr3_aa: CASSQTGSVAEAFF; cdr3_nt: TGTGCCAGCAGCCAAACAGGGAGTGTCGCTGAAGCTTTCTTT